These T cell receptor beta chains were read from a single sample in a study of blood T cell repertoires in COVID-19. Repertoires were generated with immunoSEQ multiplex PCR, while TCRdb's copy carries only in-frame clones and drops some. The profile covers fewer than 350,000 clones, with just over 90% appearing a single time and roughly 2.1% taken by the ten largest. The sequenced sample consisted of PBMCs or T cells enriched from blood (not recorded which). The source is a woman in her thirties or forties with acute COVID-19. CDR3s include the opening cysteine and the closing phenylalanine or tryptophan. The order of the fields is J gene, clone size, D gene, V gene, CDR3 DNA, CDR3 protein. The D gene is left open where the match is weak. Size is omitted from some rows. Given values are once, few, many or a class for expanded clones.

TRBJ2-7 | - | TRBD2 | TRBV7-2 | TGTGCCAGCAGCTTAGCTAGCGGGAGGGCGGAGCAGTACTTC | CASSLASGRAEQYF
TRBJ1-2 | - | - | TRBV11-3 | TGTGCCAGCAGCTTAGAAGGGGATTTGGGCTACACCTTC | CASSLEGDLGYTF
TRBJ2-7 | - | TRBD2 | TRBV30 | TGTGCCTGGAGTGTACCGCGGACTAGCGGGATCTACGAGCAGTACTTC | CAWSVPRTSGIYEQYF
TRBJ2-3 | - | TRBD2 | TRBV7-3 | TGTGCCAGCAGCCTTCTGGGACTAGCGGATACGCAGTATTTT | CASSLLGLADTQYF
TRBJ2-7 | - | TRBD1 | TRBV5-4 | TGTGCCAGCAGCGCCGGGACAGGGTATCGCGAGCAGTACTTC | CASSAGTGYREQYF
TRBJ1-2 | once | - | TRBV7-9 | TGTGCCAGCAGCTTAGTAGCTCTTACGGGCGGGTCCTTC | CASSLVALTGGSF
TRBJ1-1 | - | - | TRBV2 | TGTGCCAGCAGGGGGAGAATGAACACTGAAGCTTTCTTT | CASRGRMNTEAFF
TRBJ2-7 | - | - | TRBV10-3 | TGTGCCATCAGTGAGGACAGGGAGCAGTACTTC | CAISEDREQYF
TRBJ2-6 | - | - | TRBV11-3 | TGTGCCAGCACTCCCCGCGGGGAAGGGGCCAACGTCCTGACTTTC | CASTPRGEGANVLTF
TRBJ1-1 | - | TRBD1 | TRBV27 | TGTGCCAGTAGGGGACAGCCAGTCACTGAAGCTTTCTTT | CASRGQPVTEAFF
TRBJ1-2 | once | - | TRBV19 | TGTGCCAGTCGAGGACTTTACTATGGCTACACCTTC | CASRGLYYGYTF
TRBJ1-2 | - | TRBD1 | TRBV5-1 | TGCGCCAGCAGTACTAGACAGGGGAACTATGGCTACACCTTC | CASSTRQGNYGYTF
TRBJ1-5 | - | - | TRBV4-1 | TGCGCCAGCAGCCAAGGAAGCGGGGAAAATCAGCCCCAGCATTTT | CASSQGSGENQPQHF
TRBJ2-1 | - | TRBD1 | TRBV4-1 | TGCGCCAGCAGCCAAACTCCGTTTGACAGGGCGAACGAGCAGTTCTTC | CASSQTPFDRANEQFF
TRBJ2-7 | once | - | TRBV11-3 | TGTGCCAGCAGCTTGGCCACAGGGCTTCCTTCCTACGAGCAGTACTTC | CASSLATGLPSYEQYF
TRBJ1-1 | - | - | TRBV4-2 | TGTGCCAGCAGCGTTGTTGCAGGTGGGAACACTGAAGCTTTCTTT | CASSVVAGGNTEAFF
TRBJ1-2 | - | TRBD1 | TRBV5-5 | TGTGCCAGCAGCTCAGGGGGTAACTATGGCTACACCTTC | CASSSGGNYGYTF
TRBJ1-2 | - | TRBD1 | TRBV11-3 | TGTGCCAGCAGCTTAAAGACAGGGTCCCGCGACTATGGCTACACCTTC | CASSLKTGSRDYGYTF
TRBJ2-6 | - | TRBD1 | TRBV6-5 | TGTGCCAGCAGTTACCAGGGGACAGTTGGGGCCAACGTCCTGACTTTC | CASSYQGTVGANVLTF
TRBJ2-7 | - | - | TRBV10-3 | TGTGCCATCAGTGCAGGGGGGGAGCAGTACTTC | CAISAGGEQYF
TRBJ2-1 | - | TRBD1 | TRBV2 | TGTGCCAGCAGTGTAGAGGGGGCAAAGAACAATGAGCAGTTCTTC | CASSVEGAKNNEQFF
TRBJ1-3 | - | - | TRBV24-1 | TGTGCCACCAGTGAGAGCGTAAGCTCTGGAAACACCATATATTTT | CATSESVSSGNTIYF
TRBJ2-2 | - | TRBD2 | TRBV3-1/TRBV3-2 | TGTGCCAGCAGCCCCGAGGGACTAGCGGGAGGGACCGGGGAGCTGTTTTTT | CASSPEGLAGGTGELFF
TRBJ2-1 | - | - | TRBV7-9 | TGTGCCAGCAGCTTAGCTGGGCTCCGGTTTGAGCAGTTCTTC | CASSLAGLRFEQFF
TRBJ1-1 | - | - | TRBV4-2 | TGTGCCAGCAGCCAAGATGGATGGGCGCAGAATGAAGCTTTCTTT | CASSQDGWAQNEAFF
TRBJ2-1 | - | TRBD2 | TRBV5-1 | TGCGCCAGCAGCCCCGGGACTAGCGAATACAATGAGCAGTTCTTC | CASSPGTSEYNEQFF
TRBJ1-6 | - | TRBD1 | TRBV30 | TGTGCCTGGGAGAGGGACAGGGATTCACCCCTCCACTTT | CAWERDRDSPLHF
TRBJ2-7 | - | TRBD1 | TRBV7-8 | TGTGCCAGCAGCCGAGACAGGGGGCTCTACGAGCAGTACTTC | CASSRDRGLYEQYF
TRBJ1-1 | - | TRBD1 | TRBV19 | TGTGCCAGTAGTGACGACAGGGCTGGGAATCCTGAAGCTTTCTTT | CASSDDRAGNPEAFF
TRBJ1-6 | - | - | TRBV5-6 | TGTGCCAGCAGCTTGGTACAGGCTAATTCACCCCTCCACTTT | CASSLVQANSPLHF
TRBJ1-2 | - | - | TRBV10-1 | TGCGCCAATACCGGGGGTTGCGGCTACACCTTC | CANTGGCGYTF
TRBJ1-1 | - | - | TRBV30 | TGTGCCTGGAGTAAGTCAGGGGTTCGGGCTTTCTTT | CAWSKSGVRAFF
TRBJ1-1 | - | - | TRBV3-1/TRBV3-2 | TGTGCCAGCAGCCACATGAACACTGAAGCTTTCTTT | CASSHMNTEAFF
TRBJ2-3 | - | - | TRBV5-1 | TGCGCCAGCACCCTAAGCGGCCTAAGCACAGATACGCAGTATTTT | CASTLSGLSTDTQYF
TRBJ2-6 | - | - | TRBV24-1 | TGTGCCACCAGTGATGGGACAAATGGGGCCAACGTCCTGACTTTC | CATSDGTNGANVLTF
TRBJ2-3 | - | TRBD2 | TRBV19 | TGTGCCAGTAGGAGCGGGAGCAGGGCAGATACGCAGTATTTT | CASRSGSRADTQYF
TRBJ2-2 | - | - | TRBV6-1 | TGTGCCAGCAGTGAGTGGTCGAGCGTCACCGGGGAGCTGTTTTTT | CASSEWSSVTGELFF
TRBJ2-1 | - | TRBD2 | TRBV29-1 | TGCAGCGTCTGGACTAGCGGGAGGGGTAATGAGCAGTTCTTC | CSVWTSGRGNEQFF